This T cell receptor beta chain was retrieved from a study of blood T cell repertoires in COVID-19. Across the study: Researchers got acute and convalescent COVID-19 samples from the United States, Italy and Spain. T cells, B-cell-depleted T cells, or PBMCs supplied cDNA or gDNA.

The germline V and J ends were trimmed by 0 bases and 13 bases, with 10 bases remaining between them. From germline, CDR1 is SGHDT and CDR2 YYEEEE. The CDR3 totals 12 residues. Per the authors' pipeline: It was from reference gene primer amplification that nucleated cell counts were estimated. The repertoire was sequenced with immunoSEQ multiplex PCR; TCRdb's copy has only in-frame clones and lacks some. D and trimming come from the DNA, and the V and J calls and clone size come from that table. The repertoire consists of roughly 56,000 clones, with over 90% occurring once and the leading ten covering about 4.5%.

J is TRBJ1-4 and V is TRBV5-6; TRBD1 might be the D (6 bases). Input material: peripheral blood. This clonotype was obtained from a man between 50 and 59 years old with active COVID-19. In nucleotides, the CDR3 is TGTGCCAGCAGCTTGGCCGGGACACCACTGTTTTTT. Its protein product is CASSLAGTPLFF.